These 4 T cell receptor beta chains were sequenced from one sample in a study of early T cells in non-severe SARS-CoV-2 infection. Each CDR3 protein gets one entry after TCRdb re-called the 5' RACE reads with MiXCR. The top ten hold roughly 3.1% of the sample, which has 70,000 to 90,000 distinct CDR3 sequences, 9.5% to 15% seen once. Sequencing used whole blood. Receptors were obtained from an adult who was a healthcare worker with PCR-confirmed SARS-CoV-2 infection or an uninfected control (not recorded which).

This clonotype was seen many times. V and J are TRBV29-1 and TRBJ2-7; weak D call: TRBD2 (7 bases). Trimming removed 7 bases at V and 5 bases at J, with 18 bases between. The CDR3 consists of 13 residues. The germline V gene encodes CDR1 SQVTM and CDR2 ANQGSEA. In DNA form, the CDR3 reads TGCAGCGGTTGGGGGGGGGCTCCAAACGAGCAGTACTTC. It codes for CSGWGGAPNEQYF.

This clonotype occurred a few times. The chain couples TRBV28 to TRBJ2-7; 10 bases align to TRBD2. V shed 7 bases, J shed 3 bases, and the junction held 12 bases outside the gene matches. The germline CDR1 and CDR2 sequences are MDHEN and SYDVKM. The CDR3 length is 16 residues. The CDR3 DNA follows: TGTGCCAGCACCTCCCCCGGGACTAGCGATCGCTACGAGCAGTACTTC. This codes for CASTSPGTSDRYEQYF.

This clonotype occurred many times. The chain uses TRBV18 and TRBJ1-5, with 7 positions matching TRBD1. CDR1 is KGHSH and CDR2 is LQKENI in the germline V gene. The V and J ends lost 2 bases and 5 bases, in that order; junction bases with no gene match: 9. CDR3 length: 16 residues. The CDR3 reads CASSPTRQGTYQPQHF. CDR3 sequence (DNA): TGTGCCAGCTCACCAACTCGACAGGGTACCTATCAGCCCCAGCATTTT.

This clonotype was observed a handful of times. The rearrangement links TRBV6-2 or TRBV6-3 to TRBJ2-3; a possible D gene is TRBD2 (5 bases). The CDR3 is made up of 15 amino acids. CDR1 is MNHEY, CDR2 SVGEGT, per germline. Trimming pared 6 bases from V and 2 bases from J, leaving 15 bases between. The CDR3 nucleotides are TGTGCCAGCAGCTTAACTAGTTCCTTCACAGATACGCAGTATTTT. It codes for CASSLTSSFTDTQYF.